Listed here are 4 T cell receptor beta chains from one sample, sequenced in a study of persistence of HIV-infected CD4 T cells. Cells were stimulated with CMV-infected fibroblast lysates at roughly 9.1 ug/mL. Responding CD4+ T cells were sorted by upregulation of both CD40 ligand and CD69. These receptors' antigens are unknown. The libraries were made with immunoSEQ version 4 in survey mode. Sequencing used immunoSEQ multiplex PCR; TCRdb keeps in-frame clones, though not all of them. This table has 15,000 to 25,000 clones, more than 75% appearing once. Sample: CD4+ T cells sorted from PBMCs after roughly 18-hour stimulation, taken from a patient who received antiretroviral therapy. These receptors all come from an adult man with HIV who was CMV-seropositive.

The chain couples TRBV7-9 to TRBJ1-6; D gene ambiguous. Per germline, CDR1 SEHNR and CDR2 FQNEAQ (reference sequence). The CDR3 runs to 17 residues. The V gene lost 1 base and the J gene lost 4 bases, with 14 bases spanning the gap. This chain's CDR3 is CASSLGSAAQYNSPLHF. The CDR3 region has the DNA TGTGCCAGCAGCTTAGGGAGTGCAGCCCAGTATAATTCACCCCTCCACTTT.

This chain connects TRBV7-9 to TRBJ2-6; D gene uncertain. Germline V gene data show CDR1 as SEHNR and CDR2 as FQNEAQ (reference sequence). V was trimmed by 5 bases and J by 1 base, leaving 9 bases between them. The CDR3 sequence is 15 residues long. CDR3 nucleotides: TGTGCCAGCAGCCCAAACTTATCTGGGGCCAACGTCCTGACTTTC. Its translation is CASSPNLSGANVLTF.

This chain connects TRBV27 to TRBJ1-3, with unresolved D. Germline V lookup: CDR1 MNHEY, CDR2 SMNVEV (reference sequence). V lost 5 bases and J lost 0, with 11 bases in between. The CDR3 spans 15 residues. CDR3 nucleotide sequence: TGTGCCAGCAGTCCCCGCCGTAGCTCTGGAAACACCATATATTTT. Translation gives CASSPRRSSGNTIYF.

The CDR3 region is CASTKSGGNTGELFF. Here the CDR3 DNA reads TGTGCCAGCACTAAATCGGGGGGGAACACCGGGGAGCTGTTTTTT. The chain couples TRBV7-8 to TRBJ2-2, with 7 bases fitting TRBD2. Trimming removed 7 bases from V and 1 base from J; junction bases left unmatched: 6. CDR3 length equals 15 residues. Germline V gene sequence: CDR1 SGHVS, CDR2 FQNEAQ.